Included here is one T cell receptor (beta chain) sequence, with context. Its antigen remains unknown. The sample belongs to a study of early T cells in non-severe SARS-CoV-2 infection. Study background: It was bulk RNA from unsorted whole blood that was sequenced, and the chains were unpaired. Study-wide points: Using VDJdb, the matching emphasized anti-spike CD8 responses while missing private and CD4 specificities.

Individually, cDNA molecules had unique molecular identifiers attached to them. TCRdb redid the calling of the 5' RACE reads with MiXCR, one entry per CDR3 protein. The table shows over 30,000 distinct CDR3 sequences, with approximately 7.1% occurring only once. The CDR3 has 11 amino acids. The germline gives CDR1 MDHEN, CDR2 SYDVKM. V gave up 6 bases and J gave up 6 bases; unmatched junction bases: 0. This specimen was whole blood, taken at baseline. This TCR was sampled from an adult who was a healthcare worker with PCR-confirmed SARS-CoV-2 infection or an uninfected control (not recorded which). This rearrangement joins TRBV28 to TRBJ2-7; 9 bases agree with TRBD1. As DNA, the CDR3 is TGTGCCAGCAGGGACAGGGGCGAGCAGTACGTC. Protein sequence: CASRDRGEQYV.